This T cell receptor beta chain was profiled in a study of graft-versus-host responses after intestinal transplantation. As regards this clone: Its specificity is unknown.

Repertoires were generated with immunoSEQ multiplex PCR, while TCRdb's copy carries only in-frame clones and drops some. The sample carries some 90,000 clones, roughly 88% recorded once. This CDR3 is 15 amino acids long. Germline V CDR1 and CDR2: SGHTA, FQGTGA. J lost 4 bases, V lost 2 bases, and 5 bases had no gene match. The receptor comes from a human donor who received an intestinal transplant. Sequencing used unstimulated CD4+ T cells sorted from spleen or lymph node cells, obtained before intestinal transplant. V gene TRBV7-3 combines with J gene TRBJ2-1; 7 positions agree with TRBD2. CDR3 sequence reads: CASSLGGTTYNEQFF. Here the CDR3 DNA reads TGTGCCAGCAGCTTAGGGGGGACTACGTACAATGAGCAGTTCTTC.